Only one count was recorded for the clone carrying this TCR beta chain. The sorted-subset replicate PCRs were given roughly 190 ng DNA, which is roughly 30,000 T cell genomes. Clones were sequenced by immunoSEQ multiplex PCR, and TCRdb holds only the in-frame ones, with some missing. The table includes a few million clones, 85% to 95% detected once. The CDR3 length is 12 residues. Trimming cost V 5 bases and J 7 bases, with 9 bases left between them. Germline V lookup: CDR1 SGHTA, CDR2 FQGNSA. The data were taken from a study of shared clonotypes between healthy human individuals. The TCR sequence derives from a man between 18 and 29 years old in good health. Some clones in this sample may be carry-over from other donors' samples. The chain joins TRBV7-2 to TRBJ2-1; possibly TRBD2 for D (6 bases). The sample taken for sequencing was naive CD4+ T cells from PBMCs. Subset denoted: CD45RA+ positively selected. CDR3 in amino acids: CASSRTKNEQFF. The CDR3 nucleotides are TGTGCCAGCAGCCGGACTAAGAATGAGCAGTTCTTC.